These T cell receptor beta chains were read from a single sample in a study of shared clonotypes between healthy human individuals. Sequencing was performed with immunoSEQ multiplex PCR; in TCRdb, only in-frame clones are kept and a portion is missing. The sample gives 2.5 million or so clones, roughly nine tenths of which show up once; 0.11% to 0.15% is in the top ten. The sample comprised naive CD4+ T cells sorted from blood. The source of these receptors is a man younger than 35 in good health. CDR3s include the opening cysteine and the closing phenylalanine or tryptophan. The D gene is left open where the match is weak. Size tells how often a clone was seen (once, few, many) or the class of an expanded clone, and some rows leave it out.

CDR3aa: CAIRQGALGTDTQYF
len: 15
v_gene: TRBV6-1
abundance: once
d_gene: TRBD1

CDR3aa: CASKAGPPNTGELFF
len: 15
v_gene: TRBV10-2
abundance: .
d_gene: .

CDR3aa: CASSEFRGEEGTQYF
len: 15
v_gene: TRBV6-1
abundance: .
d_gene: .

CDR3aa: CASSIPGTTEAFF
len: 13
v_gene: TRBV6-5
abundance: .
d_gene: .

CDR3aa: CASSFVDRAQETQYF
len: 15
v_gene: TRBV7-9
abundance: .
d_gene: TRBD1

CDR3aa: CASSLGAGAITDTQYF
len: 16
v_gene: TRBV5-1
abundance: .
d_gene: TRBD2

CDR3aa: CASSLGLGEKLFF
len: 13
v_gene: TRBV5-1
abundance: .
d_gene: .

CDR3aa: CASSSRGTSGPREQFF
len: 16
v_gene: TRBV7-2
abundance: .
d_gene: TRBD2

CDR3aa: CSARDSNQPQHF
len: 12
v_gene: TRBV29-1
abundance: .
d_gene: .

CDR3aa: CASSLPTSGGTDTQYF
len: 16
v_gene: TRBV5-1
abundance: .
d_gene: TRBD2

CDR3aa: CASSLDPAQETQYF
len: 14
v_gene: TRBV5-4
abundance: .
d_gene: .

CDR3aa: CASSSFAYEQYF
len: 12
v_gene: TRBV5-6
abundance: .
d_gene: .

CDR3aa: CASSISHVGRAYGYTF
len: 16
v_gene: TRBV19
abundance: once
d_gene: .

CDR3aa: CAWKGLDEQFF
len: 11
v_gene: TRBV30
abundance: .
d_gene: .

CDR3aa: CASSLRPDTQYF
len: 12
v_gene: TRBV7-2
abundance: .
d_gene: .

CDR3aa: CASSEGLADYNEQFF
len: 15
v_gene: TRBV2
abundance: once
d_gene: .

CDR3aa: CASSLGGGPNQPQHF
len: 15
v_gene: TRBV11-2
abundance: .
d_gene: .

CDR3aa: CASRARDRNTGELFF
len: 15
v_gene: TRBV28
abundance: .
d_gene: TRBD1

CDR3aa: CASSYSGPNQPQHF
len: 14
v_gene: TRBV6-5
abundance: .
d_gene: .

CDR3aa: CASSFRDSYSNQPQHF
len: 16
v_gene: TRBV6-6
abundance: .
d_gene: TRBD1

CDR3aa: CSVAGVESTDTQYF
len: 14
v_gene: TRBV29-1
abundance: .
d_gene: .

CDR3aa: CASSFQGDYNEQFF
len: 14
v_gene: TRBV5-1
abundance: .
d_gene: TRBD1

CDR3aa: CASRSVVVYYGYTF
len: 14
v_gene: TRBV5-4
abundance: once
d_gene: .

CDR3aa: CASSNPGSGRTEAFF
len: 15
v_gene: TRBV6-6
abundance: .
d_gene: .

CDR3aa: CASSLSGAWNEQYF
len: 14
v_gene: TRBV11-2
abundance: .
d_gene: TRBD2

CDR3aa: CASGPPGLAGYEQFF
len: 15
v_gene: TRBV5-6
abundance: .
d_gene: TRBD2

CDR3aa: CSVQSGTVPYEQYF
len: 14
v_gene: TRBV29-1
abundance: .
d_gene: TRBD1

CDR3aa: CASGSSELGGSHF
len: 13
v_gene: TRBV27
abundance: .
d_gene: .

CDR3aa: CSVDLTQGQGGYEQYF
len: 16
v_gene: TRBV29-1
abundance: .
d_gene: TRBD1

CDR3aa: CASSYTGTNSPLHF
len: 14
v_gene: TRBV6-5
abundance: .
d_gene: .

CDR3aa: CASSLTSGREQFF
len: 13
v_gene: TRBV5-1
abundance: .
d_gene: TRBD2

CDR3aa: CAWDREGYEQYF
len: 12
v_gene: TRBV30
abundance: .
d_gene: .

CDR3aa: CASSLVPPHNEQFF
len: 14
v_gene: TRBV11-2
abundance: .
d_gene: .

CDR3aa: CATSKGVTGPDTQYF
len: 15
v_gene: TRBV5-4
abundance: .
d_gene: .

CDR3aa: CASSDGPGLGGYTF
len: 14
v_gene: TRBV2
abundance: .
d_gene: .

CDR3aa: CASGRSANTGELFF
len: 14
v_gene: TRBV2
abundance: .
d_gene: .

CDR3aa: CASRLQGATNEKLFF
len: 15
v_gene: TRBV5-1
abundance: .
d_gene: .

CDR3aa: CASSLTGNGGSPLHF
len: 15
v_gene: TRBV5-4
abundance: few
d_gene: .

CDR3aa: CASSPRSGRGYEQYF
len: 15
v_gene: TRBV11-2
abundance: .
d_gene: TRBD2

CDR3aa: CASSQEFGETQYF
len: 13
v_gene: TRBV4-3
abundance: .
d_gene: .

CDR3aa: CASSSGSTDTQYF
len: 13
v_gene: TRBV7-9
abundance: .
d_gene: .

CDR3aa: CASKLAGGTDTQYF
len: 14
v_gene: TRBV6-6
abundance: .
d_gene: TRBD2

CDR3aa: CASSFTGGGNTEAFF
len: 15
v_gene: TRBV5-1
abundance: .
d_gene: .

CDR3aa: CASSSDRATPDSYTF
len: 15
v_gene: TRBV10-1
abundance: .
d_gene: TRBD1

CDR3aa: CASSESGLALRGETQYF
len: 17
v_gene: TRBV10-1
abundance: .
d_gene: .

CDR3aa: CASSLRQGAASYEQYF
len: 16
v_gene: TRBV6-6
abundance: .
d_gene: TRBD1

CDR3aa: CASRGQGSYEQYF
len: 13
v_gene: TRBV14
abundance: .
d_gene: TRBD1

CDR3aa: CASSGGSDTDTQYF
len: 14
v_gene: TRBV21-1
abundance: .
d_gene: .

CDR3aa: CASSLVRGADTYEQYF
len: 16
v_gene: TRBV11-2
abundance: .
d_gene: .

CDR3aa: CASSHHQTGGADEQYF
len: 16
v_gene: TRBV7-9
abundance: .
d_gene: TRBD2

CDR3aa: CASGPSGSSGANVLTF
len: 16
v_gene: TRBV10-2
abundance: .
d_gene: TRBD2

CDR3aa: CASGFWEVYNEQFF
len: 14
v_gene: TRBV6-8
abundance: .
d_gene: .

CDR3aa: CASSKASSGFETQYF
len: 15
v_gene: TRBV9
abundance: .
d_gene: TRBD2

CDR3aa: CASSSPGLAYNEQFF
len: 15
v_gene: TRBV7-2
abundance: .
d_gene: TRBD2

CDR3aa: CASSPGGETQYF
len: 12
v_gene: TRBV5-1
abundance: .
d_gene: TRBD2

CDR3aa: CASSDPGRNYGYTF
len: 14
v_gene: TRBV28
abundance: .
d_gene: .

CDR3aa: CASSPRTGSNEKLFF
len: 15
v_gene: TRBV9
abundance: .
d_gene: TRBD1

CDR3aa: CARSLETSGANVLTF
len: 15
v_gene: TRBV7-5
abundance: .
d_gene: .

CDR3aa: CASSVGQVATNEKLFF
len: 16
v_gene: TRBV25-1
abundance: .
d_gene: TRBD1

CDR3aa: CASSYISRGDEQYF
len: 14
v_gene: TRBV6-5
abundance: .
d_gene: .